This record concerns one TCR beta chain sequence. The data belong to a study of monozygotic twins with inflammatory bowel disease. This CDR3 has 16 residues. TCRdb reprocessed the 5' RACE reads, keeping one entry per CDR3 protein, no DNA. This sample's table reports 90,000 to 110,000 distinct CDR3 sequences. This receptor was obtained from a human donor with ulcerative colitis or Crohn's disease, or a healthy co-twin of an affected twin (not recorded which). Specimen: blood. The chain carries TRBV12-3 or TRBV12-4 and TRBJ2-1; the TCRdb call, TRBD2, lacks DNA for checking. Here the CDR3 reads CASSLEGGGLDNEQFF.